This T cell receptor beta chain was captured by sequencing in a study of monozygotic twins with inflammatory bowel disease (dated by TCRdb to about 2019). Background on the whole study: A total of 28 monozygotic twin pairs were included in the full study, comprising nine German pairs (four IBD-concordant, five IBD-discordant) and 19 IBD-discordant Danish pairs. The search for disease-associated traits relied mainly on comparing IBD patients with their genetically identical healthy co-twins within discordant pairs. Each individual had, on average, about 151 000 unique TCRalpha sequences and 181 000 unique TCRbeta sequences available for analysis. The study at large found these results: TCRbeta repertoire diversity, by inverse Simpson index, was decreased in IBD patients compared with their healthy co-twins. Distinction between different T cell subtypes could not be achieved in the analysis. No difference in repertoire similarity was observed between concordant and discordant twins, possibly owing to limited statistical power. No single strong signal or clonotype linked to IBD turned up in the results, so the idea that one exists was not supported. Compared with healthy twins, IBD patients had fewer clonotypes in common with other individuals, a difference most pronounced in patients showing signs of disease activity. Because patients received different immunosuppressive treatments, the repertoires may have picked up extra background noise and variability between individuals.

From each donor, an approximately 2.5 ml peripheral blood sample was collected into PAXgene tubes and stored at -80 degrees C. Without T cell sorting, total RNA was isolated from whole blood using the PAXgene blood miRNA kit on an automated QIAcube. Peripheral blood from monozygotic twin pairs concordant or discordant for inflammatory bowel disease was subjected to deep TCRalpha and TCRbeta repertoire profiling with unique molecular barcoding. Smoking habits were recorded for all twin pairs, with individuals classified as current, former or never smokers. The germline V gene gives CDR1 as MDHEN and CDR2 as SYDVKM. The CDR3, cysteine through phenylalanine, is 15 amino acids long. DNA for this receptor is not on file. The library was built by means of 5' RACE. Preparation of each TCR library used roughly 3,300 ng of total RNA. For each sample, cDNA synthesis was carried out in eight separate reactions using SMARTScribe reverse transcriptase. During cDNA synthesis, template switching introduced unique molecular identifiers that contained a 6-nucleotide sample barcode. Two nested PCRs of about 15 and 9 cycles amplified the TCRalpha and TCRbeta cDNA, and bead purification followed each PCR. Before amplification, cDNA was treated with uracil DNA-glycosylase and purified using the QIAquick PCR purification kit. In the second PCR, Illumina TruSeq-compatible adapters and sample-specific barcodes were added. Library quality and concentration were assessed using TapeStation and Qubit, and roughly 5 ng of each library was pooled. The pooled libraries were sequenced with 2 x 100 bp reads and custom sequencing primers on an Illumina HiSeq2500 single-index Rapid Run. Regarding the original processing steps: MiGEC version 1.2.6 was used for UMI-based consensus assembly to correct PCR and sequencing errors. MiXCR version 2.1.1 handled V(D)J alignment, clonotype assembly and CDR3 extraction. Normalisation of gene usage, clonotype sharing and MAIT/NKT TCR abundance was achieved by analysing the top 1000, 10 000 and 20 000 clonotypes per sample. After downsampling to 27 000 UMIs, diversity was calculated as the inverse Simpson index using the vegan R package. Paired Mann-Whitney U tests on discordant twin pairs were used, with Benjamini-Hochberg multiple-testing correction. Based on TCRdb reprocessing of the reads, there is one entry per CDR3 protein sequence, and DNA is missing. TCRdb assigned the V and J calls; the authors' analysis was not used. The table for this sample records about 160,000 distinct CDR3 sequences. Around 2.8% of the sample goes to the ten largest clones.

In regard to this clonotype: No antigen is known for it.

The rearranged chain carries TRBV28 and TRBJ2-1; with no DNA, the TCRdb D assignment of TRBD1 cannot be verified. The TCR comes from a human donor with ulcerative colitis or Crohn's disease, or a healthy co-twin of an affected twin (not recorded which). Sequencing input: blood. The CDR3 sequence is CASSSRQGVINEQFF.